A selection of T cell receptor beta chains follows, all from one sample in a study of radiation and T cells in renal cell carcinoma. Libraries were prepared by immunoSEQ multiplex PCR; TCRdb keeps only in-frame clonotypes and omits some of them. There are about 49,000 clones in the sample; 80% occur only once, and 25% to 35% lies in the top ten. The specimen comprised blood, sampled from a patient whose treatment included radiotherapy and nephrectomy. These receptors were obtained from a woman aged 65 to 85 with renal cell carcinoma. Each CDR3 is given with its conserved first and last residue. A D gene is named only where the DNA matches it firmly.

CASSPPGEETQYF	NA	TRBV18	TRBJ2-5	13
CASSKPTERATEAFF	NA	TRBV6-5	TRBJ1-1	15
CASSLWAGGLNQPQHF	TRBD1	TRBV5-6	TRBJ1-5	16
CASSSTAMNTEAFF	NA	TRBV5-6	TRBJ1-1	14
CASGPGAMNTEAFF	NA	TRBV28	TRBJ1-1	14
CASSLGQGAVEKLFF	TRBD1	TRBV13	TRBJ1-4	15
CASSRLDMGFRTGELFF	NA	TRBV4-1	TRBJ2-2	17
CASSPGQVGGTEAFF	TRBD1	TRBV5-1	TRBJ1-1	15
CASSLPTGPTNEKLFF	NA	TRBV7-9	TRBJ1-4	16
CASSQDPTGGDGYTF	NA	TRBV4-1	TRBJ1-2	15
CASSIYGGLKDTIYF	NA	TRBV19	TRBJ1-3	15
CSVEDLLSGAGDTEAFF	NA	TRBV29-1	TRBJ1-1	17
CASSYSTFSRTEAFF	NA	TRBV6-5	TRBJ1-1	15
CASSQGGLGTEQFF	TRBD2	TRBV14	TRBJ2-1	14
CASSPSASRSYEQYF	NA	TRBV6-5	TRBJ2-7	15
CATGGVHEQYF	TRBD1	TRBV11-2	TRBJ2-7	11
CASSYWRGTEAFF	NA	TRBV6-5	TRBJ1-1	13
CASSVVPVNTEAFF	NA	TRBV9	TRBJ1-1	14
CASSLVGGASYEQYF	TRBD1	TRBV5-1	TRBJ2-7	15
CASSFISRASGNTIYF	NA	TRBV6-5	TRBJ1-3	16
CASSLLSGDTEAFF	NA	TRBV27	TRBJ1-1	14
CSVGTGGDEQYF	TRBD1	TRBV29-1	TRBJ2-7	12
CASSSTGYNSNQPQHF	NA	TRBV27	TRBJ1-5	16
CASRWTENTGELFF	NA	TRBV5-1	TRBJ2-2	14
CASSFTGDYEQYF	NA	TRBV7-2	TRBJ2-7	13
CASSLRGGSSYNEQFF	NA	TRBV7-6	TRBJ2-1	16
CASSPTGESGNTIYF	TRBD1	TRBV19	TRBJ1-3	15
CSVEGQGAIYEQFF	TRBD1	TRBV29-1	TRBJ2-1	14
CAISESSTGGQVEQFF	TRBD1	TRBV10-3	TRBJ2-1	16
CASSGQGGGYGYTF	TRBD1	TRBV5-1	TRBJ1-2	14
CASSGGTSGGWGNEQFF	TRBD2	TRBV2	TRBJ2-1	17
CASSSPRVGYTF	NA	TRBV6-5	TRBJ1-2	12
CASITEGVSTEAFF	NA	TRBV2	TRBJ1-1	14
CASSKEIGLNSPLHF	NA	TRBV11-2	TRBJ1-6	15
CASSLQGAGETQYF	TRBD1	TRBV5-6	TRBJ2-5	14
CASSLMGNQPQHF	NA	TRBV7-9	TRBJ1-5	13
CASSLFAGGDEQYF	TRBD1	TRBV5-1	TRBJ2-7	14
CASSPGTDRGAFF	TRBD1	TRBV7-6	TRBJ1-1	13
CAISDRQGSSGANVLTF	NA	TRBV6-1	TRBJ2-6	17
CASSIGAGGREQYF	TRBD2	TRBV19	TRBJ2-7	14
CASSLEGDGDTQYF	NA	TRBV5-4	TRBJ2-3	14
CASSRGSATIGYEQYF	NA	TRBV11-2	TRBJ2-7	16
CASSAGGPRLERPEAFF	NA	TRBV9	TRBJ1-1	17
CASSFRGGGSYNEQFF	NA	TRBV7-9	TRBJ2-1	16
CASSLVTGSAGNTIYF	NA	TRBV7-8	TRBJ1-3	16
CASSPRSGGGAYNEQFF	TRBD2	TRBV11-2	TRBJ2-1	17
CASSATSEETQYF	TRBD2	TRBV2	TRBJ2-5	13
CASNRDSYSYGYTF	TRBD1	TRBV6-5	TRBJ1-2	14
CASSFGRGLETQYF	TRBD1	TRBV5-1	TRBJ2-5	14